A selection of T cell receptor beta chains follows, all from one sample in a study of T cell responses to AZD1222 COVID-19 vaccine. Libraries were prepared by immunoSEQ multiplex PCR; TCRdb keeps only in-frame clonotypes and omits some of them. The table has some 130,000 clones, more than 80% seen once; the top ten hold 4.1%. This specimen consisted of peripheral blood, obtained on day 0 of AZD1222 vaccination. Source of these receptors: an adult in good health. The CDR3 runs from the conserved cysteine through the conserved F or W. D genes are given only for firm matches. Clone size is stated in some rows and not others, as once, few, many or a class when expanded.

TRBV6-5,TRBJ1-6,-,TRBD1,CASSFANRGLSSPLHF,TGTGCCAGCAGTTTCGCCAACAGGGGGCTCAGTTCACCCCTCCACTTT
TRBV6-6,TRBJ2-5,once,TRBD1,CASTYRQGREETQYF,TGTGCCAGCACCTACAGACAGGGCAGGGAAGAGACCCAGTACTTC
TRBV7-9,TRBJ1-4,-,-,CASSPHYRKLNEKLFF,TGTGCCAGCAGCCCGCATTACAGGAAACTTAATGAAAAACTGTTTTTT
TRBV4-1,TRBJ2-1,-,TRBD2,CASSPQLNSGGPSSYNEQFF,TGCGCCAGCAGCCCTCAACTGAATAGCGGGGGCCCAAGCTCCTACAATGAGCAGTTCTTC
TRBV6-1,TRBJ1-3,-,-,CASSETDYSGNTIYF,TGTGCCAGCAGTGAGACGGATTACTCTGGAAACACCATATATTTT
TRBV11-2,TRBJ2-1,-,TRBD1,CASSSTGAPRDNEQFF,TGTGCCAGCAGTTCCACAGGGGCTCCCCGGGACAATGAGCAGTTCTTC
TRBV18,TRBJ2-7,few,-,CASSPRGNADSYEQYF,TGTGCCAGCTCACCACGAGGGAACGCGGATTCCTACGAGCAGTACTTC
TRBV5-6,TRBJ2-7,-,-,CASRIDRRNEQYF,TGTGCCAGCAGGATTGACCGACGAAACGAGCAGTACTTC
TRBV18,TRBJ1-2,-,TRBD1,CASSHRGVNYGYTF,TGTGCCAGCTCCCACAGGGGGGTTAACTATGGCTACACCTTC
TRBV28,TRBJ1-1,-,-,CASSLLQGPDTEAFF,TGTGCCAGCAGTTTACTACAGGGTCCGGACACTGAAGCTTTCTTT
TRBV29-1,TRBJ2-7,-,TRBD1,CSGSQGDYEQYF,TGCAGCGGATCGCAGGGGGACTACGAGCAGTACTTC
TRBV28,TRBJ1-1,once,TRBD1,CASRGLGQGNTEAFF,TGTGCCAGCAGGGGCCTGGGACAGGGGAACACTGAAGCTTTCTTT
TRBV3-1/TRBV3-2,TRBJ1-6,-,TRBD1,CASSQGQGSNSPLHF,TGTGCCAGCAGCCAAGGACAGGGGAGCAATTCACCCCTCCACTTT
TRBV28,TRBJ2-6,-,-,CATTQGGASGANVLTF,TGTGCCACTACACAGGGGGGGGCCTCTGGGGCCAACGTCCTGACTTTC
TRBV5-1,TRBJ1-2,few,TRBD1,CASSPTGVYGYTF,TGCGCCAGCAGTCCAACAGGGGTATATGGCTACACCTTC
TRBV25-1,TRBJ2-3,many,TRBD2,CASSEGGSTDTQYF,TGTGCCAGCAGTGAGGGGGGGAGCACAGATACGCAGTATTTT
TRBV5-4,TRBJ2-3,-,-,CASSFQSTDTQYF,TGTGCCAGCAGCTTTCAGAGCACAGATACGCAGTATTTT
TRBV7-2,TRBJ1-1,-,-,CASSLGVGVLTEAFF,TGTGCCAGCAGCTTAGGAGTCGGAGTGCTAACTGAAGCTTTCTTT
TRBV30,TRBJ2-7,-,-,CACTDRNYEQYF,TGTGCCTGTACCGACAGGAACTACGAGCAGTACTTC
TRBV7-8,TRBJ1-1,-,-,CASSHVRGQAFF,TGTGCCAGCAGTCATGTCCGGGGGCAAGCTTTCTTT
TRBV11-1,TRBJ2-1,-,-,CASSSRTWGHNEQFF,TGTGCCAGCAGCTCTCGGACATGGGGCCACAATGAGCAGTTCTTC
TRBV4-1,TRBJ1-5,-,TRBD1,CASSQGTGGNQPQHF,TGCGCCAGCAGCCAAGGGACAGGGGGGAATCAGCCCCAGCATTTT
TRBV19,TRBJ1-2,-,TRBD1,CASSAWTEGAYGYTF,TGTGCCAGTAGTGCCTGGACGGAGGGGGCCTATGGCTACACCTTC
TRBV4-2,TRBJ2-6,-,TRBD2,CASSLASSSGSPGANVLTF,TGTGCCAGCAGCCTCGCTAGTTCTAGCGGGTCCCCTGGGGCCAACGTCCTGACTTTC
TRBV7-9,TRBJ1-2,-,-,CASSSRGGYYGYTF,TGTGCCAGCAGCTCCCGGGGGGGGTACTATGGCTACACCTTC
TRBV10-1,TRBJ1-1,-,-,CASSESQGTTEAFF,TGCGCCAGCAGTGAGTCCCAGGGGACGACTGAAGCTTTCTTT
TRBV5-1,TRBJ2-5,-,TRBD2,CASSYGLAGEETQYF,TGCGCCAGCAGCTACGGACTAGCGGGGGAAGAGACCCAGTACTTC
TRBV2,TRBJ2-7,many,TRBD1,CASYWTGAGYEQYF,TGTGCCAGTTACTGGACAGGGGCGGGCTACGAGCAGTACTTC
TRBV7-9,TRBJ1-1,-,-,CASSSLTPINTEAFF,TGTGCCAGCAGCTCTCTGACACCAATTAACACTGAAGCTTTCTTT
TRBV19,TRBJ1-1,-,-,CASSSIGGNTEAFF,TGTGCCAGTAGTTCCATCGGGGGGAACACTGAAGCTTTCTTT
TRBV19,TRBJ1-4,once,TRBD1,CASSQGTGANEKLFF,TGTGCCAGTAGTCAAGGGACAGGGGCAAATGAAAAACTGTTTTTT